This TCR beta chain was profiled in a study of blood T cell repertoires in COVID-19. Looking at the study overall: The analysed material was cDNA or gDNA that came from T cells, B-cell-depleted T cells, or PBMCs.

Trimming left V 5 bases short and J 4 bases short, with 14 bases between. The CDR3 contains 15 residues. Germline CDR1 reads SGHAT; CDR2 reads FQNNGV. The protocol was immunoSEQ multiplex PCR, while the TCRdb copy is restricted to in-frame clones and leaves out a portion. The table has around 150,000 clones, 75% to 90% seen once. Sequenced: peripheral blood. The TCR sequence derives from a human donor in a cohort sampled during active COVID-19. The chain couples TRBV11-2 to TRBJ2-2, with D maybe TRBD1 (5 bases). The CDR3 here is CASSQYRGTTGELFF. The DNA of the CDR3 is TGTGCCAGCAGCCAGTATAGGGGAACCACCGGGGAGCTGTTTTTT.